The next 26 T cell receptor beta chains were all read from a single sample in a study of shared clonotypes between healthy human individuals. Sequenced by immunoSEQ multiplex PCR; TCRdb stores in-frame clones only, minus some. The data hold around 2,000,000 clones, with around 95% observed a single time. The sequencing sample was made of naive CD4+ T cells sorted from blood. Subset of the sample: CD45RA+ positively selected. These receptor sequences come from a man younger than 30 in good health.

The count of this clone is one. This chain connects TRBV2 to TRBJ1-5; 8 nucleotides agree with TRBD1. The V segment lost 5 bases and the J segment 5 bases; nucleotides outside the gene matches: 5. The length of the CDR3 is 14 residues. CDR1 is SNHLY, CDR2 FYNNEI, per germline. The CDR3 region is CASSRDRSDQPQHF. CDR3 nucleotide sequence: TGTGCCAGCAGTAGGGACAGGAGTGATCAGCCCCAGCATTTT.

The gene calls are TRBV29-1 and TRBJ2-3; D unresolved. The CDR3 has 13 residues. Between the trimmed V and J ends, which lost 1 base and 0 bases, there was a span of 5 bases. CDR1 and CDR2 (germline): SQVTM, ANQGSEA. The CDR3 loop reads CSVEVQSTDTQYF. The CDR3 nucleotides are TGCAGCGTTGAAGTTCAGAGCACAGATACGCAGTATTTT.

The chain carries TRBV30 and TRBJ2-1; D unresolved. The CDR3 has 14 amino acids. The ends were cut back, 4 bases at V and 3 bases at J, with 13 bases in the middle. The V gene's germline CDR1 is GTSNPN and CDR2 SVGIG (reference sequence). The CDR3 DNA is TGTGCCTGGAATCTAAGGGAACTCTACAATGAGCAGTTCTTC. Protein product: CAWNLRELYNEQFF.

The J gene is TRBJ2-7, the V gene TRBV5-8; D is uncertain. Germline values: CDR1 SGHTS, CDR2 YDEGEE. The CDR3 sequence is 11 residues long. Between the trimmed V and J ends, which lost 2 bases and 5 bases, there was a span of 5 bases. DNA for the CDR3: TGTGCCAGCAGCTTCATAAACGAGCAGTACTTC. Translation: CASSFINEQYF.

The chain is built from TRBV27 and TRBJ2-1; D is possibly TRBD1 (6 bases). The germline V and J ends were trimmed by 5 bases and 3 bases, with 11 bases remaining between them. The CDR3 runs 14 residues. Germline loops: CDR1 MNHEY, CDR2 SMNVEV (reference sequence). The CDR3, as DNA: TGTGCCAGCAGTGGACAGAGGCTCTACAATGAGCAGTTCTTC. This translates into CASSGQRLYNEQFF.

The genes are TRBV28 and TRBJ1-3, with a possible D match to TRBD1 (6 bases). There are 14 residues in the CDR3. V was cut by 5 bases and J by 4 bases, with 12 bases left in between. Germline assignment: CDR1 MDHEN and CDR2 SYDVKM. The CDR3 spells CASSPPGQGNTIYF. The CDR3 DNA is TGTGCCAGCAGTCCGCCGGGACAAGGAAACACCATATATTTT.

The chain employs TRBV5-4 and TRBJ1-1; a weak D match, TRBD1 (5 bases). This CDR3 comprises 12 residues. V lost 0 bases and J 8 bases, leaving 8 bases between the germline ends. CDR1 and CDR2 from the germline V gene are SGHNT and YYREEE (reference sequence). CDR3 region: CASSLVEGEAFF. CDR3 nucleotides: TGTGCCAGCAGCTTGGTAGAGGGGGAAGCTTTCTTT. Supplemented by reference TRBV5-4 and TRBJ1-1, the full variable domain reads ETGVTQSPTHLIKTRGQQVTLRCSSQSGHNTVSWYQQALGQGPQFIFQYYREEENGRGNFPPRFSGLQFPNYSSELNVNALELDDSALYLCASSLVEGEAFFGQGTRLTVV.

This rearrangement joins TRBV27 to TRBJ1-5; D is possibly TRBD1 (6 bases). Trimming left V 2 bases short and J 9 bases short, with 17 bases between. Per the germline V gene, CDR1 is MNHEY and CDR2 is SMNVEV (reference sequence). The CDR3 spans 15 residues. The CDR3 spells CASSLGGQGNWPQHF. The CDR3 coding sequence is TGTGCCAGCAGTTTAGGGGGGCAGGGAAACTGGCCCCAGCATTTT.

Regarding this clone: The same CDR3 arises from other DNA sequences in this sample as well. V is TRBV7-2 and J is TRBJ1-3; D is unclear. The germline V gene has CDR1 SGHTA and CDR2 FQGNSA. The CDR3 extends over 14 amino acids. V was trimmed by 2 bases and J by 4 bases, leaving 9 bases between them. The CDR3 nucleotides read TGTGCCAGCAGCTTACGGGGTTCAGGAAACACCATATATTTT. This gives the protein CASSLRGSGNTIYF.

The CDR3 DNA follows: TGCAGCGTCCTACACGGGAGGACGGGGTCAACTAATGAAAAACTGTTTTTT. Translated, it gives CSVLHGRTGSTNEKLFF. V usage is TRBV29-1 and J usage is TRBJ1-4; D call uncertain. The CDR3 is 17 residues long. Trimming took off 6 bases at V and 0 bases at J, with 20 bases between the two ends. Germline-derived CDR1 and CDR2 are SQVTM and ANQGSEA. Looking up the rest from reference TRBV29-1 and TRBJ1-4 gives the full variable domain: SAVISQKPSRDICQRGTSLTIQCQVDSQVTMMFWYRQQPGQSLTLIATANQGSEATYESGFVIDKFPISRPNLTFSTLTVSNMSPEDSSIYLCSVLHGRTGSTNEKLFFGSGTQLSVL.

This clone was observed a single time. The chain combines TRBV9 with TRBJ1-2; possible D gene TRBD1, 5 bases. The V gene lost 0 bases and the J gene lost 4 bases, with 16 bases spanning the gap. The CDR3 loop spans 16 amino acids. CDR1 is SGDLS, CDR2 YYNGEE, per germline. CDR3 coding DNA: TGTGCCAGCAGCGTAGATGGATCGGGGAGGGGCTATGGCTACACCTTC. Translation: CASSVDGSGRGYGYTF. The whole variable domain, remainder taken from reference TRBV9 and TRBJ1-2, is DSGVTQTPKHLITATGQRVTLRCSPRSGDLSVYWYQQSLDQGLQFLIQYYNGEERAKGNILERFSAQQFPDLHSELNLSSLELGDSALYFCASSVDGSGRGYGYTFGSGTRLTVV.

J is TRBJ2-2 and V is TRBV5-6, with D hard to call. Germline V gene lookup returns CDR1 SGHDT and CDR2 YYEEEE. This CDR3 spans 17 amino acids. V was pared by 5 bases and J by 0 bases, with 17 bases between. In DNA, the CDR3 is TGTGCCAGCAGTTACACAAAAGGAGCCGCGAACACCGGGGAGCTGTTTTTT. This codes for CASSYTKGAANTGELFF.

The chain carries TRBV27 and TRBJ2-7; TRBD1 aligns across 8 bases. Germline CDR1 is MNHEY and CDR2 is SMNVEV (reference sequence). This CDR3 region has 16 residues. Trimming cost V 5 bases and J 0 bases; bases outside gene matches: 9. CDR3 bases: TGTGCCAGCAGTCGCTACTCCGGGACAGGCTCCTACGAGCAGTACTTC. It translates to CASSRYSGTGSYEQYF.

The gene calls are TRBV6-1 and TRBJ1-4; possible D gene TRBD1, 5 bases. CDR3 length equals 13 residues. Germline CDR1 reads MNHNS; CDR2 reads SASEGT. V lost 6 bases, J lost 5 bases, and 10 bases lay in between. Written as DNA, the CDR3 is TGTGCCAGCAGCCGACAGAAAAATGAAAAACTGTTTTTT. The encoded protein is CASSRQKNEKLFF.

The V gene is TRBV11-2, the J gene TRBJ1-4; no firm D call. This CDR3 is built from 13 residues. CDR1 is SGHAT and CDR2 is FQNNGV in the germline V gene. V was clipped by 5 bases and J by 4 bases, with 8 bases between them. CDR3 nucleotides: TGTGCCAGCAGCGGAACTATTAATGAAAAACTGTTTTTT. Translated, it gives CASSGTINEKLFF.

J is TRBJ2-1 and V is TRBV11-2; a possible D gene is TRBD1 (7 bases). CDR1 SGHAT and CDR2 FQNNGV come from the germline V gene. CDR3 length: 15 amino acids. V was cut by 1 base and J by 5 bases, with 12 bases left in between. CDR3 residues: CASSLGRGADNEQFF. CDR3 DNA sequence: TGTGCCAGCAGCTTAGGCAGGGGGGCGGACAATGAGCAGTTCTTC.

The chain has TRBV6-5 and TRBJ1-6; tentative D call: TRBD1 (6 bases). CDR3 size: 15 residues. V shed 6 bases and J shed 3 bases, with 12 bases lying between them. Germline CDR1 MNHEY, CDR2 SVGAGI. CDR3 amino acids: CASSEQGGYNSPLHF. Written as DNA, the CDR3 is TGTGCCAGCAGCGAACAGGGAGGCTATAATTCACCCCTCCACTTT.

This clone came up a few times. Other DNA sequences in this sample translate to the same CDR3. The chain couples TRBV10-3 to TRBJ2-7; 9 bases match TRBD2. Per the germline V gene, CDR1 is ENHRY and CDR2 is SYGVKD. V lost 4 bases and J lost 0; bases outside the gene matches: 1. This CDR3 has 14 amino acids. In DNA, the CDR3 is TGTGCCATCAGTGGACTAGCGGACTCCTACGAGCAGTACTTC. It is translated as CAISGLADSYEQYF.

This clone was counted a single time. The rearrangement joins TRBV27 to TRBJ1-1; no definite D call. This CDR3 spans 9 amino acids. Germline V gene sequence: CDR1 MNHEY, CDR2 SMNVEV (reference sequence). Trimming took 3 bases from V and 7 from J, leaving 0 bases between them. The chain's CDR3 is CASSFEAFF. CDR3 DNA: TGTGCCAGCAGTTTTGAAGCTTTCTTT.

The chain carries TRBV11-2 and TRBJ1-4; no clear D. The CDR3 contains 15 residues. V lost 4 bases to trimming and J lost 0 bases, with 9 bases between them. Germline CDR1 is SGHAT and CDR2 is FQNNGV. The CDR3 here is CASSYIGPTNEKLFF. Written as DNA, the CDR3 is TGTGCCAGCAGCTACATCGGGCCAACTAATGAAAAACTGTTTTTT.

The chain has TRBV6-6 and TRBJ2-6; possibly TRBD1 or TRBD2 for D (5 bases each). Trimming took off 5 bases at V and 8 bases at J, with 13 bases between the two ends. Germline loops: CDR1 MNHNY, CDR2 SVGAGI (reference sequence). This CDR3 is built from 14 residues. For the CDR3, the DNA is TGTGCCAGCAGTGAGGGACCAATCCCCAACGTCCTGACTTTC. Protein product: CASSEGPIPNVLTF.

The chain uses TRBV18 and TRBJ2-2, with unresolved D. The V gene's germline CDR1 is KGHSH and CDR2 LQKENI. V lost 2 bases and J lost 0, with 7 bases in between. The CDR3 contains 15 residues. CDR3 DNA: TGTGCCAGCTCACCATCCAGATCGAACACCGGGGAGCTGTTTTTT. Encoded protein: CASSPSRSNTGELFF.

This CDR3 reads CASSTRDSGEQYF. The CDR3 bases are TGTGCCAGTAGTACTAGGGACAGTGGGGAGCAGTACTTC. The chain uses TRBV19 and TRBJ2-7; TRBD1 matches 7 bases. Looked up from germline, CDR1 is LNHDA and CDR2 is SQIVND (reference sequence). The junction had 7 bases not matched to a gene; V was cut back by 4 bases and J by 7 bases. CDR3 length: 13 residues.

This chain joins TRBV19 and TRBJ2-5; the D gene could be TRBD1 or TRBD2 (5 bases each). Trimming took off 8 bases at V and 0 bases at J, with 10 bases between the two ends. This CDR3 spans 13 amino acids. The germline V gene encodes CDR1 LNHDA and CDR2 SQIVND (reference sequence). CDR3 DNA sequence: TGTGCCAGTTCTCAGGGAGACCAAGAGACCCAGTACTTC. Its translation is CASSQGDQETQYF.

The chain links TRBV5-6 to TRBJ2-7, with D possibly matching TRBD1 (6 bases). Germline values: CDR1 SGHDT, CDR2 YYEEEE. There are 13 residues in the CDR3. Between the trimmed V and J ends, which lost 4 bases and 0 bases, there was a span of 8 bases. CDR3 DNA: TGTGCCAGCAGCCGACAGGCCTCCTACGAGCAGTACTTC. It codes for CASSRQASYEQYF.

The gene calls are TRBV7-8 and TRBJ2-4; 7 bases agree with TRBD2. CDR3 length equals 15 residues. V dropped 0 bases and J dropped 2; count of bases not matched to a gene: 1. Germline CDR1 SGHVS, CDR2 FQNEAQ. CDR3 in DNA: TGTGCCAGCAGCTTAGCGGGGGGGTCCAAAAACATTCAGTACTTC. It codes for CASSLAGGSKNIQYF.